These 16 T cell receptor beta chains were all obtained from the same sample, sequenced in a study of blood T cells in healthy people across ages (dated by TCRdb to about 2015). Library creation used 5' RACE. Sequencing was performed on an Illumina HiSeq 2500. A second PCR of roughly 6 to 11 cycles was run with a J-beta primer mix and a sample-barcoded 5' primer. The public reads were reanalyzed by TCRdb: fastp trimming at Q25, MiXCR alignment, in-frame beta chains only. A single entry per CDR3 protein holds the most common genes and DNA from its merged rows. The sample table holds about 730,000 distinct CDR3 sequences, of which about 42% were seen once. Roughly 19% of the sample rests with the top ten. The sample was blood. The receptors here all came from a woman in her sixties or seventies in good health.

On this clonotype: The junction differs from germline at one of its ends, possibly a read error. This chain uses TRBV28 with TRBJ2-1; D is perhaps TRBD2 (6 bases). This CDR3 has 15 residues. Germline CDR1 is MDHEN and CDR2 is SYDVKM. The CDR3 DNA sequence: TGTGCCGGCAGTTCGAGCGGGTTTTCCTACAATGAGCAGTTCTTC. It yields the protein CAGSSSGFSYNEQFF.

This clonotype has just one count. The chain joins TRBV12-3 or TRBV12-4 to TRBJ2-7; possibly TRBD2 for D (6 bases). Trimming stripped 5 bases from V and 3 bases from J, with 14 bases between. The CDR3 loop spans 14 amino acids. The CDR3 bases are TGTGCCAGCAGTGGGGGGACGGACGGCTACGAGCAGTACTTC. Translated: CASSGGTDGYEQYF.

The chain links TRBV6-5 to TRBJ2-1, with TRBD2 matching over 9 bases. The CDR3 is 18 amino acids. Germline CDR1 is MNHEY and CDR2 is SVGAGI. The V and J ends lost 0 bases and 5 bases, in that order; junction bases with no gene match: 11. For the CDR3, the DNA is TGTGCCAGCAGTTACTCGGCGGCGGGGGGGTCCCAACACAATGAGCAGTTCTTC. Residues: CASSYSAAGGSQHNEQFF.

The CDR3 DNA sequence: TGTGCCAGCAGCGCGTGGGATAGGAAGGGCGGCTACACCTTC. Translated: CASSAWDRKGGYTF. The genes are TRBV3-1 and TRBJ1-2; no definite D call. The CDR3 has 14 residues. V gave up 5 bases and J gave up 8 bases, with 18 bases separating them. Germline V gene lookup returns CDR1 LGHDT and CDR2 YNNKEL (reference sequence).

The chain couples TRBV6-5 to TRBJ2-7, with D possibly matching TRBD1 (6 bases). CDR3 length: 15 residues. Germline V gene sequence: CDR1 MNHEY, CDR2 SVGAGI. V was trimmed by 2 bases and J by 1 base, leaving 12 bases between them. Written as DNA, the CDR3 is TGTGCCAGCAGTTACCGTCCCCAGGGGTCCTACGAGCAGTACTTC. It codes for CASSYRPQGSYEQYF.

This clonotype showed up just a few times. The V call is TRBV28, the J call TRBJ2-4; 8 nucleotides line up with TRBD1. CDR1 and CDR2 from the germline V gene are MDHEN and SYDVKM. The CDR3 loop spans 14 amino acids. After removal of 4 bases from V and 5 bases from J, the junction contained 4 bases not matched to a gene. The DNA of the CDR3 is TGTGCCAGCAGTTCTGGACAGGGCGAAAACATTCAGTACTTC. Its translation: CASSSGQGENIQYF.

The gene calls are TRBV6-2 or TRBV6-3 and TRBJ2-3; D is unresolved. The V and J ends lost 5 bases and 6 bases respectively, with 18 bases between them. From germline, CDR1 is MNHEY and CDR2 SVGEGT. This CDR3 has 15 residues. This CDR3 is CASSTPDLGIDTQYF. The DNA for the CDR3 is TGTGCCAGCAGTACTCCGGACCTAGGAATTGATACGCAGTATTTT.

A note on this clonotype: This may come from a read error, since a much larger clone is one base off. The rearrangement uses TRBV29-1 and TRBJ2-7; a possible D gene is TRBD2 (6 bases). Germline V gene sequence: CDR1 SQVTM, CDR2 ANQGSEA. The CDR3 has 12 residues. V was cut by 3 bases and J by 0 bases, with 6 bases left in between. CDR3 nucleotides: TGCAGCGTTGAGACTAGCTCCTACGAGCAGTACTTC. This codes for CSVETSSYEQYF.

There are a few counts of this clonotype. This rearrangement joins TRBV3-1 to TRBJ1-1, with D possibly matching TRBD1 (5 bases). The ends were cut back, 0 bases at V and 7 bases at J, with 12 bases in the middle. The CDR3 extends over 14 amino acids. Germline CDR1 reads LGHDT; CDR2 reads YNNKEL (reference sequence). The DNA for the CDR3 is TGTGCCAGCAGCCAAGATGCAGGGTCGGGTGAAGCTTTCTTT. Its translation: CASSQDAGSGEAFF. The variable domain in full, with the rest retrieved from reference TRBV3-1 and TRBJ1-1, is DTAVSQTPKYLVTQMGNDKSIKCEQNLGHDTMYWYKQDSKKFLKIMFSYNNKELIINETVPNRFSPKSPDKAHLNLHINSLELGDSAVYFCASSQDAGSGEAFFGQGTRLTVV.

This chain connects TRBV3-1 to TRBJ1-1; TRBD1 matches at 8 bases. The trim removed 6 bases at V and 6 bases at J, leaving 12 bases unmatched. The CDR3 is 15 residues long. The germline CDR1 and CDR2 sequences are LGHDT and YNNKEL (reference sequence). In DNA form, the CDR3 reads TGTGCCAGCAGGTACGGACAGGGAGTTACTTCTGAAGCTTTCTTT. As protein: CASRYGQGVTSEAFF.

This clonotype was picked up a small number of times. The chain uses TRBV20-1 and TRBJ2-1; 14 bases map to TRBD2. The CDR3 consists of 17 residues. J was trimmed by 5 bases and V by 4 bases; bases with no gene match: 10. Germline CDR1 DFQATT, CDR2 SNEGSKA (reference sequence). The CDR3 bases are TGCAGTGCTAAGAAGGGACTAGCGGGAGCGAGAAACAATGAGCAGTTCTTC. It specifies CSAKKGLAGARNNEQFF.

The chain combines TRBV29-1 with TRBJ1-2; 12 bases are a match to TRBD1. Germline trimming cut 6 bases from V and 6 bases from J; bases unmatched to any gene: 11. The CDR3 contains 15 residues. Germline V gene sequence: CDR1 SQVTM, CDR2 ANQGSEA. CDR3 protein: CSVSGTGGMSHGYTF. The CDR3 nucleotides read TGCAGCGTCTCCGGGACAGGGGGCATGAGTCATGGCTACACCTTC.

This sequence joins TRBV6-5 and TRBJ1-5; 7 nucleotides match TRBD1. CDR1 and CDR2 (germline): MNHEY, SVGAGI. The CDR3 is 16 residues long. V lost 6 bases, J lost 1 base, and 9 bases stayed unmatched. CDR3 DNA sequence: TGTGCCAGCAGCCGACAGGGTTTAGGGAGCAATCAGCCCCAGCATTTT. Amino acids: CASSRQGLGSNQPQHF.

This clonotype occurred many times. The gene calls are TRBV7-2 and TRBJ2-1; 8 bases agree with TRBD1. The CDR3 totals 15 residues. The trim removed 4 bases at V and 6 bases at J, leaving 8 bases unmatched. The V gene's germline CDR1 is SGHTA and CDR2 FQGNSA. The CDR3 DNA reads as TGTGCCAGCAGCTCGGCCGGGACAGGACGCAATGAGCAGTTCTTC. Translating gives CASSSAGTGRNEQFF.

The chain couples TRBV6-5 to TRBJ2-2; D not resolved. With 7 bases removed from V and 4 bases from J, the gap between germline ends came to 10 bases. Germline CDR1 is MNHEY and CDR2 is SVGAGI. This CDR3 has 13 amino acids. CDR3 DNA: TGTGCCAGCACCCTAATAGGCACCGGGGAGCTGTTTTTT. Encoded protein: CASTLIGTGELFF.

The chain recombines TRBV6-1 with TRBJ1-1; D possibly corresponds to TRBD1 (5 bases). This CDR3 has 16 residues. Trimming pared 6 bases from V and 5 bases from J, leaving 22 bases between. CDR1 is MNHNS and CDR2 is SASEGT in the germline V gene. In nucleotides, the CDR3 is TGTGCCAGCAGGGCCCAGTCGGGGGGTCGAGGGACTGAAGCTTTCTTT. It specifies CASRAQSGGRGTEAFF.